These T cell receptor beta chains were read from a single sample in a study of cytomegalovirus exposure and HLA in healthy donors. Profiled with immunoSEQ multiplex PCR; TCRdb holds only in-frame clones, not every one. Of some 180,000 clones in the sample, roughly four fifths were seen once. Sequencing was done on a sample of PBMCs. The origin of the receptors is a male donor in good health and CMV-seronegative. Both conserved end residues are part of each CDR3. A D gene is named only where the DNA matches it firmly. Size values are once, few and many counts, or a class for expanded clones, and some rows have none.

d_call,clone_size,j_call,v_call,cdr3_nt,cdr3_aa
TRBD1,-,TRBJ1-2,TRBV6-1,TGTGCCAGCAGTGAGGACAGGGTCGGCTACACCTTC,CASSEDRVGYTF
-,few,TRBJ2-7,TRBV19,TGTGCCAGTAGTATCCACGGTACCTACGAGCAGTACTTC,CASSIHGTYEQYF
-,-,TRBJ1-5,TRBV6-6,TGTGCCAGCAGCACCCAGGGTTCTCAGCCCCAGCATTTT,CASSTQGSQPQHF
-,-,TRBJ2-1,TRBV6-5,TGTGCCAGCAGTTACTCTGTTAGCGTCCCCTACAATGAGCAGTTCTTC,CASSYSVSVPYNEQFF
-,-,TRBJ1-1,TRBV10-3,TGTGCCATCAGTGATGGAGCGTCGAACACTGAAGCTTTCTTT,CAISDGASNTEAFF
-,once,TRBJ1-4,TRBV7-9,TGTGCCAGCAGCTCTCGGACAGAGGAAAAACTGTTTTTT,CASSSRTEEKLFF
-,-,TRBJ1-2,TRBV28,TGTGCCAGCAGTGAGGAGGGGAACTATGGCTACACCTTC,CASSEEGNYGYTF
-,-,TRBJ1-6,TRBV30,TGTGCCTGGCCGACTCGAGCCGGGGGGCGGAATTCACCCCTCCACTTT,CAWPTRAGGRNSPLHF
-,-,TRBJ2-3,TRBV9,TGTGCCAGCAGCGTTAGCGGAATCACAGATACGCAGTATTTT,CASSVSGITDTQYF
-,-,TRBJ1-3,TRBV5-5,TGTGCCAGCAGCTTCGCCCTGACAGGCTATAGCTCTGGAAACACCATATATTTT,CASSFALTGYSSGNTIYF
-,-,TRBJ2-2,TRBV11-2,TGTGCCAGCAGCTTACTGGGGGCTTTTGGAACCGGGGAGCTGTTTTTT,CASSLLGAFGTGELFF
TRBD1,-,TRBJ2-3,TRBV5-8,TGTGCCAGCAGGCGGACAGGGACGCGCACAGATACGCAGTATTTT,CASRRTGTRTDTQYF
TRBD2,-,TRBJ2-1,TRBV15,TGTGCCACCAGCGGGACTAGCGGGCAATACAATGAGCAGTTCTTC,CATSGTSGQYNEQFF
-,few,TRBJ1-1,TRBV18,TGTGCCAGCTCACCACCGGCAGGGTCTAACACTGAAGCTTTCTTT,CASSPPAGSNTEAFF
-,-,TRBJ1-2,TRBV6-5,TGTGCCAGCAGCCCAGACAGTATTTATGGCTACACCTTC,CASSPDSIYGYTF
-,-,TRBJ2-1,TRBV30,TGTGCCTGGAGTGTGGACAGTGACAATGAGCAGTTCTTC,CAWSVDSDNEQFF
-,-,TRBJ2-2,TRBV6-5,TGTGCCAGCAGTTACTACAGGGAGAACACCGGGGAGCTGTTTTTT,CASSYYRENTGELFF
-,few,TRBJ1-5,TRBV27,TGTGCCAGCAGTTTAGGTGCGTATAGCAATCAGCCCCAGCATTTT,CASSLGAYSNQPQHF
-,-,TRBJ1-2,TRBV9,TGTGCCAGCAGCGCGACAGGCGTCTATGGCTACACCTTC,CASSATGVYGYTF
TRBD1,-,TRBJ1-5,TRBV15,TGTGCCACCAGCCGGGACAGTGAGCAGCCCCAGCATTTT,CATSRDSEQPQHF
TRBD1,-,TRBJ1-1,TRBV5-4,TGTGCCAGCATTGGGACAGGGGGCACTGAAGCTTTCTTT,CASIGTGGTEAFF
-,-,TRBJ2-3,TRBV2,TGTGCCAGCAGCGAGCGATCCACAGATACGCAGTATTTT,CASSERSTDTQYF
-,few,TRBJ1-3,TRBV6-1,TGTGCCAGCAGTGAAGCACCCGGGTACGGAAACACCATATATTTT,CASSEAPGYGNTIYF
TRBD1,once,TRBJ1-6,TRBV27,TGTGCCAGCAGTAATGACAGGGTCCTACTCCACTTT,CASSNDRVLLHF
TRBD1,-,TRBJ2-3,TRBV7-9,TGTGCCAGCAGCTCCATACTTCTTATAGGGGACAGGGGGCAAAATACGCAGTATTTT,CASSSILLIGDRGQNTQYF
TRBD1,-,TRBJ1-5,TRBV28,TGTGCCAGCAGCTACGCCTCAGGGGGTTATAGCAATCAGCCCCAGCATTTT,CASSYASGGYSNQPQHF
TRBD2,few,TRBJ2-3,TRBV6-5,TGTGCCAGCAGGCAACTAGCGGGGGTGCGGGATACGCAGTATTTT,CASRQLAGVRDTQYF
-,few,TRBJ1-5,TRBV28,TGTGCCAGCAGTTTAGGGCAGGGAAATCAGCCCCAGCATTTT,CASSLGQGNQPQHF